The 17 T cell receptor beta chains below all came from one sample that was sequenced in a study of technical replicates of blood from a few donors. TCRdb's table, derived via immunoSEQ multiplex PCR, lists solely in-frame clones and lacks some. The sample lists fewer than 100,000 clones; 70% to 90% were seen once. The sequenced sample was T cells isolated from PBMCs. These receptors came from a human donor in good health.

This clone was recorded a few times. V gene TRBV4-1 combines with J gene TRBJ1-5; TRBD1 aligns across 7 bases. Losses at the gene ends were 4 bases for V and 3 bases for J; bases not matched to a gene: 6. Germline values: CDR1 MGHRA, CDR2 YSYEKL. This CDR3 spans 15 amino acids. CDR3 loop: CASSLEGQTNQPQHF. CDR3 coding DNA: TGCGCCAGCAGCCTGGAGGGACAGACCAATCAGCCCCAGCATTTT.

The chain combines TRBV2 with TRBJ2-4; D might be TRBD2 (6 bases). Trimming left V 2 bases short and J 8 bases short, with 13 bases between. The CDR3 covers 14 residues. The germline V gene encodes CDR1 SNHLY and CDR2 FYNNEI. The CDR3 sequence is CASSEWGRRDIQYF. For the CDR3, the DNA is TGTGCCAGCAGTGAATGGGGCCGGAGGGACATTCAGTACTTC. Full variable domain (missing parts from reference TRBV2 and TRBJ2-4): EPEVTQTPSHQVTQMGQEVILRCVPISNHLYFYWYRQILGQKVEFLVSFYNNEISEKSEIFDDQFSVERPDGSNFTLKIRSTKLEDSAMYFCASSEWGRRDIQYFGAGTRLSVL.

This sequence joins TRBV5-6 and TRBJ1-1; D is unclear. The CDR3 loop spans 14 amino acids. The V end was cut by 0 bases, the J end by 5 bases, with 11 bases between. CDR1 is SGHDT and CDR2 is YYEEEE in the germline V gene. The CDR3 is CASSLALLLTEAFF. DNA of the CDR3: TGTGCCAGCAGCTTGGCGTTACTCCTGACTGAAGCTTTCTTT.

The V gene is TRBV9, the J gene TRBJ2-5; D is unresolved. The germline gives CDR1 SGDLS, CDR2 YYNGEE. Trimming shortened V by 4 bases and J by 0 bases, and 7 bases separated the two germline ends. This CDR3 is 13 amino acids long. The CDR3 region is CASSPMYQETQYF. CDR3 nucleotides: TGTGCCAGCAGCCCTATGTACCAAGAGACCCAGTACTTC. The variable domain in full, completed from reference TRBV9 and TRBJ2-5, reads DSGVTQTPKHLITATGQRVTLRCSPRSGDLSVYWYQQSLDQGLQFLIQYYNGEERAKGNILERFSAQQFPDLHSELNLSSLELGDSALYFCASSPMYQETQYFGPGTRLLVL.

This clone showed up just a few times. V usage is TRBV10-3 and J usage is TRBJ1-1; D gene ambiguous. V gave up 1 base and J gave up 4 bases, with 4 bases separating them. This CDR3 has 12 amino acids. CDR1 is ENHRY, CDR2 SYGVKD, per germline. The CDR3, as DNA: TGTGCCATCAGTGAGTTCGGCACTGAAGCTTTCTTT. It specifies CAISEFGTEAFF.

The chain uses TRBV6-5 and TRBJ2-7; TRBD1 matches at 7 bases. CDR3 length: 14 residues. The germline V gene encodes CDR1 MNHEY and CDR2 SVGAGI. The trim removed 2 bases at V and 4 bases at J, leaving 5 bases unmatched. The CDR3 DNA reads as TGTGCCAGCAGTTACGGGCAGGGGGTTTACGAGCAGTACTTC. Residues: CASSYGQGVYEQYF.

DNA for the CDR3: TGTGCCAGCAGCCCCCTTGGGACAGGAGAGACCAACCACTCTGGAAACACCATATATTTT. Translation gives CASSPLGTGETNHSGNTIYF. The rearrangement links TRBV13 to TRBJ1-3; TRBD1 aligns across 8 bases. Germline V CDR1 and CDR2: PRHDT, FYEKMQ (reference sequence). The V gene end was trimmed by 5 bases and the J gene end by 0 bases; junction bases not matched to a gene: 18. The CDR3 has 20 residues.

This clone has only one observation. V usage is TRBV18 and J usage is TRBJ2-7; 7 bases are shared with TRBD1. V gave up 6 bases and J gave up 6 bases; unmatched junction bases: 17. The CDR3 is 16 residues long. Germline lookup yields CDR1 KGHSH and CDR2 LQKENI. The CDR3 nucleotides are TGTGCCAGCTCCACTTCAGGGCGACAGGGCCCTCGCGAGCAGTACTTC. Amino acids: CASSTSGRQGPREQYF.

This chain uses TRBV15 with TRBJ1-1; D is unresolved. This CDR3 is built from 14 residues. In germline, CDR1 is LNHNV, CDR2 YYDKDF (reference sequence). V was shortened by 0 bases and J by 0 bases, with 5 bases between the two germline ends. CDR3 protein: CATSRDHMNTEAFF. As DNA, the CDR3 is TGTGCCACCAGCAGAGATCACATGAACACTGAAGCTTTCTTT.

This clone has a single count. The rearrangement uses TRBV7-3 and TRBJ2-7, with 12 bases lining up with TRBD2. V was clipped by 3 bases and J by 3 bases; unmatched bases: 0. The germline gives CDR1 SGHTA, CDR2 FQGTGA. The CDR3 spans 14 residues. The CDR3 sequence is CASSLTSGSYEQYF. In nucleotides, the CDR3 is TGTGCCAGCAGCTTGACTAGCGGGAGCTACGAGCAGTACTTC.

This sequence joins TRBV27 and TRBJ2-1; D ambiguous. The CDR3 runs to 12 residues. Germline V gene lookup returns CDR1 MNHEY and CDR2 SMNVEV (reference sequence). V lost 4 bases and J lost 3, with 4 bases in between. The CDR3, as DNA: TGTGCCAGCAGTTCAGACTACAATGAGCAGTTCTTC. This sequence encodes CASSSDYNEQFF.

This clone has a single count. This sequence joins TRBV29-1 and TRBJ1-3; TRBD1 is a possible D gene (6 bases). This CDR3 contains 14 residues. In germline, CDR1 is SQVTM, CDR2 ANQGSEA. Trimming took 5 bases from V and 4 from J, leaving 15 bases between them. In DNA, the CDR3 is TGCAGCGTTCAACAGGGAAGTGGCGGAAACACCATATATTTT. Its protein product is CSVQQGSGGNTIYF.

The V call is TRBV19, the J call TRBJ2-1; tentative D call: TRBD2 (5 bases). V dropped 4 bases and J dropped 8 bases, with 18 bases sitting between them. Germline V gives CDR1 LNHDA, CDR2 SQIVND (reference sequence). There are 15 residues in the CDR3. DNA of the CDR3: TGTGCCAGTAGTACAGCAAGAGGGAACTTCCATGAGCAGTTCTTC. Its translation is CASSTARGNFHEQFF.

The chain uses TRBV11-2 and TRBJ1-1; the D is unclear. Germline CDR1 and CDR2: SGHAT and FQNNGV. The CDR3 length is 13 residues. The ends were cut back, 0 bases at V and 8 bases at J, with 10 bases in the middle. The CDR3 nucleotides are TGTGCCAGCAGCTTAGATTTGGCAGGAGAAGCTTTCTTT. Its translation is CASSLDLAGEAFF. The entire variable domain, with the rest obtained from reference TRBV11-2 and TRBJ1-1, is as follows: EAGVAQSPRYKIIEKRQSVAFWCNPISGHATLYWYQQILGQGPKLLIQFQNNGVVDDSQLPKDRFSAERLKGVDSTLKIQPAKLEDSAVYLCASSLDLAGEAFFGQGTRLTVV.

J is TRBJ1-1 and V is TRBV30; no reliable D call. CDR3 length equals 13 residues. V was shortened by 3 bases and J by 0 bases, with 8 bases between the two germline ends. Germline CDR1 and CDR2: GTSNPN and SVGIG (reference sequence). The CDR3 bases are TGTGCCTGGAGACAGAATATGAACACTGAAGCTTTCTTT. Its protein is CAWRQNMNTEAFF.

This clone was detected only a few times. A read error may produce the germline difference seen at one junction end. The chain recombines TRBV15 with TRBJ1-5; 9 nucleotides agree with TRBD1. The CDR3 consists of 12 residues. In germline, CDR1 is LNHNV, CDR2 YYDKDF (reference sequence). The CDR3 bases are TGTGCCACCAGCTCGACGGACAGGGGCCCAATGTTT. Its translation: CATSSTDRGPMF.

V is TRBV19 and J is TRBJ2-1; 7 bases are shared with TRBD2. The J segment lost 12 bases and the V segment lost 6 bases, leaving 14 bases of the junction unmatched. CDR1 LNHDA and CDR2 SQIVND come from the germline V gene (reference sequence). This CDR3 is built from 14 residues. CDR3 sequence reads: CASRDPARGGGQFF. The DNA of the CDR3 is TGTGCCAGTAGGGACCCTGCAAGGGGCGGGGGGCAGTTCTTC.